A single T cell receptor (beta chain) is shown here with its context. The antigen is undetermined. This specimen belongs to a study of shared clonotypes between healthy human individuals. Points from the study as a whole: Generation probability values for non-shared clonotypes were lower than those for clonotypes shared by all four donors. Among donors, sharing of clonotypes was expected to be affected by sequencing depth.

The ends were cut back, 6 bases at V and 4 bases at J, with 24 bases in the middle. This CDR3 is built from 16 residues. Germline loops: CDR1 SQVTM, CDR2 ANQGSEA. It was CD45RO-negative cells, positively selected for CCR7, that made up naive CD8 cells, with terminally differentiated effector memory CD45RA+ cells excluded. HIV-negative, healthy adults without recent acute infections or vaccinations were the donors. Sorted-subset replicate PCRs used about 200 ng DNA, approximately 33,000 T cell genomes. Using immunoSEQ multiplex PCR, the repertoire was profiled, and TCRdb retains in-frame clones only, with some absent. The repertoire holds 630,000 or so clones, 95% to 98% seen once, with 0.25% to 0.35% in the top ten.

This chain joins TRBV29-1 and TRBJ1-2; a weak D match, TRBD1 (5 bases). What was sequenced was naive CD8+ T cells sorted from blood. The clonotype was recovered from a man younger than 45 in good health. The CDR3 spells CSVEVSMGEVPYGYTF. CDR3 DNA sequence: TGCAGCGTCGAGGTTTCTATGGGGGAAGTACCCTATGGCTACACCTTC.